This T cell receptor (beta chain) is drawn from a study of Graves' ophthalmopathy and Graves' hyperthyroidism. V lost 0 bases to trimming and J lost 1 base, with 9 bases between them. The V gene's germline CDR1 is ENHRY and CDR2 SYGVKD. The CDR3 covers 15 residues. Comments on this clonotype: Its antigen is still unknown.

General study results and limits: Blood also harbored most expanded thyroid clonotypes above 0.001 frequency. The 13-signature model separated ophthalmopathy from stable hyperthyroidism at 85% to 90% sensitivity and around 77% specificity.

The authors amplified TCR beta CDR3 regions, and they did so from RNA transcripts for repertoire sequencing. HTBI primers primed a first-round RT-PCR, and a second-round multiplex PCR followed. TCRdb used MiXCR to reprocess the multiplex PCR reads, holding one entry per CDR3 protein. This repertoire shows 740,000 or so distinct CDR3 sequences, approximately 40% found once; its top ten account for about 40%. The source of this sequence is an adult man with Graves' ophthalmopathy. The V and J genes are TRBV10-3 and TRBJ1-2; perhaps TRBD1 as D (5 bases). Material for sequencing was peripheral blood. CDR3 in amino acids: CAISESGRSNYGYTF. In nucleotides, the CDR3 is TGTGCCATCAGTGAGTCGGGACGGAGTAACTATGGCTACACCTTC.